Only a few counts were recorded for the clone carrying this T cell receptor (beta chain). The antigen is undetermined. Treg sorting used a CD4+CD25+CD127-/low gate. The germline gives CDR1 MNHEY, CDR2 SVGEGT. CDR3 length: 10 residues. Trimming took 8 bases from V and 15 from J, leaving 14 bases between them. Notes on the study in general: Whole repertoires were not studied in the larger cohort, only one V-J beta rearrangement. In terms of TCR gene usage, tumor memory CD4+ T cells clustered together with blood and lymph node memory CD4+ cells, as well as with lymph node naive CD4+ cells.

Semi-nested PCR with Nested Universal Primer A followed constant-region reverse priming of full-length variable regions. One entry per CDR3 protein, called by TCRdb with MiXCR from the 5' RACE reads. Of over 40,000 distinct CDR3 sequences listed, roughly 22% are singletons. V gene TRBV6-2 or TRBV6-3 combines with J gene TRBJ2-1; D is possibly TRBD2 (6 bases). The specimen sequenced was Tregs sorted from a lymph node. The receptor comes from a female donor with breast cancer. CDR3 amino acids: CASGWRDLFF. The CDR3 DNA reads as TGTGCCAGCGGCTGGCGGGATTTGTTCTTC.